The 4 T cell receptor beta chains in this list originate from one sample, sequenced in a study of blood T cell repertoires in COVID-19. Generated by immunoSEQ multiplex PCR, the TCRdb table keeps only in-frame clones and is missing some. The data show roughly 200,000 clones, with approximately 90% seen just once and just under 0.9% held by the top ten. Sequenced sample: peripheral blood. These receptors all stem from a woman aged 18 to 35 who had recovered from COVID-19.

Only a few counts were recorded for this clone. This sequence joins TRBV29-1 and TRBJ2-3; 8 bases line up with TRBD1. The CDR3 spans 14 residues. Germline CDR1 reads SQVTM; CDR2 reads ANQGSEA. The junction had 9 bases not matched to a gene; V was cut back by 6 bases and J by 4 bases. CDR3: CSVRTRQGSDTQYF. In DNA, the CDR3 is TGCAGCGTCCGGACACGACAGGGGTCAGATACGCAGTATTTT.

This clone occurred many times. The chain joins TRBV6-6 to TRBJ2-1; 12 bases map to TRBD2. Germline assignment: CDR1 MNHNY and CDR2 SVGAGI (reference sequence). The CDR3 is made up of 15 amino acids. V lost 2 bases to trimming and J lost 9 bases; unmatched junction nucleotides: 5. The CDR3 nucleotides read TGTGCCAGCAGTTACCTACTAGCGGGAGGCGGTGAGCAGTTCTTC. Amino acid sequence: CASSYLLAGGGEQFF.

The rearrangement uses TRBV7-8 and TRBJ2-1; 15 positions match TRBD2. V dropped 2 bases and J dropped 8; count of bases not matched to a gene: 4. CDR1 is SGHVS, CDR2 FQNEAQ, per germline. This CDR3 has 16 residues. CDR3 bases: TGTGCCAGCAGCTTACGCCGGACTAGCGGGGGGGATGAGCAGTTCTTC. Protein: CASSLRRTSGGDEQFF.

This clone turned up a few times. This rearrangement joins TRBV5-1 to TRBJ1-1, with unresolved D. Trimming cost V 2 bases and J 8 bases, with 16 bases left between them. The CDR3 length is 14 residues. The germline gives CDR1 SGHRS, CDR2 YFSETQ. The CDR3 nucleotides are TGCGCCAGCAGCTTCCAGACTGGCGGCAAAGAAGCTTTCTTT. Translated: CASSFQTGGKEAFF.